This T cell receptor beta chain was identified in a study of T-cell memory formation after mild COVID-19. Study summary: Clusters of TCRs were largely donor specific. Findings of the study overall: SARS-CoV-2 specificity of second-wave clones peaking day 37 was unconfirmed. Researchers report contracting CD4+ clones mostly in CM and EM, with CD8+ clones in EMRA.

To note about this clonotype: Its antigen is unknown.

From the 5' RACE reads, TCRdb called clonotypes with MiXCR, one entry per CDR3 protein. The sample consists of about 260,000 distinct CDR3 sequences, 15% to 20% of them appearing once. V was trimmed by 5 bases and J by 4 bases, leaving 23 bases between them. The CDR3 extends over 17 amino acids. Per the germline V gene, CDR1 is LNHDA and CDR2 is SQIVND (reference sequence). This TCR came from a man younger than 30 who had mild COVID-19 (a few samples of this study predate the infection). Cell type and time point are not known. Sequenced: PBMCs or a T cell subset sorted from them (not recorded which). The chain links TRBV19 to TRBJ1-1, with D unclear. CDR3: CASSPRSGRLHGTEAFF. The CDR3 bases are TGTGCCAGTAGTCCGCGTTCGGGGAGGCTCCACGGCACTGAAGCTTTCTTT. Full variable domain (remainder filled in from reference TRBV19 and TRBJ1-1): DGGITQSPKYLFRKEGQNVTLSCEQNLNHDAMYWYRQDPGQGLRLIYYSQIVNDFQKGDIAEGYSVSREKKESFPLTVTSAQKNPTAFYLCASSPRSGRLHGTEAFFGQGTRLTVV.